Listed here are 4 T cell receptor beta chains from one sample, sequenced in a study of T-cell reconstitution after alpha-beta-depleted transplantation in children. For TCRbeta, the library was prepared with unique molecular identifiers. TCRdb analysed the PCR reads with MiXCR anew, one entry per CDR3 protein. Here the sample spans under 400,000 distinct CDR3 sequences, around 25% being singletons. Sequencing was performed on PBMCs, mostly from graft donor cells, taken 180 days after TCRalphabeta/CD19-depleted stem cell transplant. The receptors were sampled from a male patient younger than 18 who had a stem cell transplant for acute lymphoblastic leukemia, so the T cells may come from the graft donor.

This chain uses TRBV7-9 with TRBJ1-6, with D possibly being TRBD1 (5 bases). Looked up from germline, CDR1 is SEHNR and CDR2 is FQNEAQ (reference sequence). The CDR3 spans 15 residues. Trimming left V 3 bases short and J 4 bases short, with 10 bases between. CDR3 coding DNA: TGTGCCAGCAGCTTTGGGACCCCATATAATTCACCCCTCCACTTT. Encoded protein: CASSFGTPYNSPLHF.

The gene calls are TRBV5-1 and TRBJ1-1; 9 nucleotides line up with TRBD1. Germline-derived CDR1 and CDR2 are SGHRS and YFSETQ. CDR3 length: 14 amino acids. Unmatched junction bases numbered 4, after V lost 2 bases and J lost 5 bases. CDR3 region: CASSFYRGPTEAFF. The CDR3 DNA sequence: TGCGCCAGCAGCTTCTACAGGGGGCCTACTGAAGCTTTCTTT.

This clonotype was counted between two and nine times. This CDR3 reads CASSQWLVASPEQFF. The CDR3 bases are TGTGCCAGCAGCCAATGGCTCGTAGCTTCACCTGAGCAGTTCTTC. The chain has TRBV3-1 and TRBJ2-1; unclear D gene. V was trimmed by 2 bases and J by 9 bases, leaving 17 bases between them. The CDR3 is made up of 15 amino acids. Per germline, CDR1 LGHDT and CDR2 YNNKEL (reference sequence).

This clonotype was observed a handful of times. The rearrangement joins TRBV7-6 to TRBJ2-2; possible D gene TRBD1, 6 bases. V dropped 5 bases and J dropped 2 bases, with 12 bases sitting between them. The CDR3 runs 15 residues. Germline CDR1 is SGHVS and CDR2 is FNYEAQ. CDR3 loop: CASSNRDTNTGELFF. In DNA, the CDR3 is TGTGCCAGCAGCAACCGGGACACCAACACCGGGGAGCTGTTTTTT.